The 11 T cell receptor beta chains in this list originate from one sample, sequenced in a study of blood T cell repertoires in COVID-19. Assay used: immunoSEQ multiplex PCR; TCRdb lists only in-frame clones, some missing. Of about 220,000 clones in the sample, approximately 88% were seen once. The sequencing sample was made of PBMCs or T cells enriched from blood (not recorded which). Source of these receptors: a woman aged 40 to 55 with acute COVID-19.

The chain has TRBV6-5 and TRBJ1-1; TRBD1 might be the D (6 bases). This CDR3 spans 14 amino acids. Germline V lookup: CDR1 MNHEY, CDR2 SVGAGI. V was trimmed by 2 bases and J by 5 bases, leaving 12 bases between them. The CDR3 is CASSYPGGRTEAFF. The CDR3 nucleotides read TGTGCCAGCAGTTACCCCGGGGGGCGGACTGAAGCTTTCTTT.

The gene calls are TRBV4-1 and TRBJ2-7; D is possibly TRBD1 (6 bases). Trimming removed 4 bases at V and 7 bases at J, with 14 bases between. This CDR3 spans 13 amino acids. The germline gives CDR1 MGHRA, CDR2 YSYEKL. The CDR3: CASSRQTGWEQYV. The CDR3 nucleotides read TGCGCCAGCAGCCGACAGACAGGATGGGAGCAGTACGTC.

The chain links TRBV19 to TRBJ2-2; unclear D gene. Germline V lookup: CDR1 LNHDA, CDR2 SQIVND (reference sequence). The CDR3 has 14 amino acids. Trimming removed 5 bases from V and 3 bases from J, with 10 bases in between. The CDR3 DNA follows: TGTGCCAGTAGTTCTGTTATTGACACCGGGGAGCTGTTTTTT. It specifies CASSSVIDTGELFF.

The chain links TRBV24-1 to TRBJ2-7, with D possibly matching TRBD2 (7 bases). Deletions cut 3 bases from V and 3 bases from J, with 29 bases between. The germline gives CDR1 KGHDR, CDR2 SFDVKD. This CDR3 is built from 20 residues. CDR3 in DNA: TGTGCCACCAGTGATGGACCAAGAGAAGGGGGAGGGCCGTTTTTCTACGAGCAGTACGTC. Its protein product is CATSDGPREGGGPFFYEQYV.

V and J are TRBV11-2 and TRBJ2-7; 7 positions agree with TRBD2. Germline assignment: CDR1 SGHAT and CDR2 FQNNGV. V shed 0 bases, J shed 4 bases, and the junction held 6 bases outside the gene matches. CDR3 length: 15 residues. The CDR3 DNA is TGTGCCAGCAGCTTAGACCGGTTTAGCGGGTACGAGCAGTACGTC. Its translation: CASSLDRFSGYEQYV.

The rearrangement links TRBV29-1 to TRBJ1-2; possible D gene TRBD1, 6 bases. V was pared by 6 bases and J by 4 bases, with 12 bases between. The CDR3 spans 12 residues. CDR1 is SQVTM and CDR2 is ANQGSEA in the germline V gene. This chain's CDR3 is CSVRTAVYGYTF. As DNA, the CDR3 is TGCAGCGTACGGACAGCTGTCTATGGCTACACCTTC.

The chain's CDR3 is CSARSGGGYTF. The CDR3 DNA reads as TGCAGTGCTAGATCAGGGGGTGGCTACACCTTC. J is TRBJ1-2 and V is TRBV20-1; 7 bases are shared with TRBD1. V shed 2 bases, J shed 7 bases, and the junction held 1 base outside the gene matches. CDR1 and CDR2 from the germline V gene are DFQATT and SNEGSKA (reference sequence). The CDR3 consists of 11 residues.

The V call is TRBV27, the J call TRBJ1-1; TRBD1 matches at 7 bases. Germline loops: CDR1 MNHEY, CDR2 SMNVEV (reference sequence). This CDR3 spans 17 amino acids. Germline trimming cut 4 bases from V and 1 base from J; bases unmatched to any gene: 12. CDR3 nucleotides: TGTGCCAGCAGTTCGGGACAGTTATTCTGGGGGAACACTGAAGCTTTCTTT. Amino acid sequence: CASSSGQLFWGNTEAFF.

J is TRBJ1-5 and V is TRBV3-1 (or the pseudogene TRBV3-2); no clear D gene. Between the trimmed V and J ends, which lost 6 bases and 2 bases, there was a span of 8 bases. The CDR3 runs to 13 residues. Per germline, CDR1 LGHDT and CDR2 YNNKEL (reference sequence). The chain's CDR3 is CASSIYGNQPQHF. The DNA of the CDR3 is TGTGCCAGCAGTATCTATGGCAATCAGCCCCAGCATTTT.

CDR3 coding DNA: TGTGCCTGGATACAGGGGGCGGGTGGCTACACCTTC. This encodes CAWIQGAGGYTF. The chain uses TRBV30 and TRBJ1-2; TRBD1 matches at 9 bases. The V segment lost 4 bases and the J segment 7 bases; nucleotides outside the gene matches: 4. The germline CDR1 and CDR2 sequences are GTSNPN and SVGIG (reference sequence). CDR3 size: 12 residues.

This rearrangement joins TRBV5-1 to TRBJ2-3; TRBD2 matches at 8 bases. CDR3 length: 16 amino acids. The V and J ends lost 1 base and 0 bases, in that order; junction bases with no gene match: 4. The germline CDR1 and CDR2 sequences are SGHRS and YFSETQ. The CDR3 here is CASSLRAGGSTDTQYF. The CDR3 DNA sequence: TGCGCCAGCAGCTTGAGGGCGGGAGGAAGCACAGATACGCAGTATTTT.